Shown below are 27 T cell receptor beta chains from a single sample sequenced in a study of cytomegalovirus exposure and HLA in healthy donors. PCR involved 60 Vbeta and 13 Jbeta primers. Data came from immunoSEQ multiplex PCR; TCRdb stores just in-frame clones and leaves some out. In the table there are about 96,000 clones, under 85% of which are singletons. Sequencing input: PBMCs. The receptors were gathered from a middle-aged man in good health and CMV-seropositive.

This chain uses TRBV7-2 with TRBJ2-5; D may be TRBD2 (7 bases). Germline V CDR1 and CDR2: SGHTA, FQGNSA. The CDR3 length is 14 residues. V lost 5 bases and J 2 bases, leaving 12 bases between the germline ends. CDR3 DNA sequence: TGTGCCAGCAGCCCGGGGGGCAGACAAGAGACCCAGTACTTC. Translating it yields CASSPGGRQETQYF.

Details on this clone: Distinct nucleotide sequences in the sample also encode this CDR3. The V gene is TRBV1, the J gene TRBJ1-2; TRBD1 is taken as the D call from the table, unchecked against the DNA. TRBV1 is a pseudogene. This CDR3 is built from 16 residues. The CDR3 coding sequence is TGCACCAGCAGCCAAATTGATAACAGGGGCGGCTATGGCTACACCTTC. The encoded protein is CTSSQIDNRGGYGYTF.

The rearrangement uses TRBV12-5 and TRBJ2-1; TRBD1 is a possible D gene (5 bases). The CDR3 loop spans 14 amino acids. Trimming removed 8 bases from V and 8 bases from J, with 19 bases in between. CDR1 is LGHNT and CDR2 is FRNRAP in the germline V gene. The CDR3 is CASIWLGVNDEQFF. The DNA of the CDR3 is TGTGCTAGTATTTGGCTAGGGGTCAATGATGAGCAGTTCTTC.

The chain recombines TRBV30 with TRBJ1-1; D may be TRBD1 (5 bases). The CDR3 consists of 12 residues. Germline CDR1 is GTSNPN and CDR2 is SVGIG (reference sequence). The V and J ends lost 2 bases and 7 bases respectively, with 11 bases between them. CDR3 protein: CAWSTPGGEAFF. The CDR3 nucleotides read TGTGCCTGGAGTACCCCCGGGGGTGAAGCTTTCTTT.

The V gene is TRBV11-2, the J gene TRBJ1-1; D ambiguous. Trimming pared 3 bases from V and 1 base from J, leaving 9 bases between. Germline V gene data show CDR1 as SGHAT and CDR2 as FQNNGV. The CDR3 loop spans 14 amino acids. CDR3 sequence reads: CASSFQTGNTEAFF. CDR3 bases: TGTGCCAGCAGCTTTCAGACGGGGAACACTGAAGCTTTCTTT.

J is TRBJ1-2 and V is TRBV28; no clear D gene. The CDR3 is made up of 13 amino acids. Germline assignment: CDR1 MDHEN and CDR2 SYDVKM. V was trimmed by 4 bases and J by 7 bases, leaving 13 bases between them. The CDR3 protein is CASSSREGLGYTF. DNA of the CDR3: TGTGCCAGCAGTTCCCGGGAAGGGCTTGGCTACACCTTC.

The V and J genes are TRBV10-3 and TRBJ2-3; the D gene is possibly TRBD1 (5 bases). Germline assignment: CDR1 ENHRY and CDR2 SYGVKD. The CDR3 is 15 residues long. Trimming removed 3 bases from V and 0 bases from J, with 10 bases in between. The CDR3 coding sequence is TGTGCCATCAGTGAAGGCAGGGCTAGCACAGATACGCAGTATTTT. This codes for CAISEGRASTDTQYF.

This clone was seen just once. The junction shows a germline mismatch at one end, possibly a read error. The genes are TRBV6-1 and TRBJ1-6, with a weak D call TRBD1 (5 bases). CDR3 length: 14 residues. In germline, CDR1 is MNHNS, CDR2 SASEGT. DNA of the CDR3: TGTGCCAGCAGTGAAAGGGGTTTTAATTCACCCCTCAACTTT. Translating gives CASSERGFNSPLNF.

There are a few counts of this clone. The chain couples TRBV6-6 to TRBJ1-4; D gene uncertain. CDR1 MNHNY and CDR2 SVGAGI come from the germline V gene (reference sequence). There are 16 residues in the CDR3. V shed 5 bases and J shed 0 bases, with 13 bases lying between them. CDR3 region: CASSNRVDATNEKLFF. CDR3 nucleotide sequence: TGTGCCAGCAGTAACCGGGTCGATGCAACTAATGAAAAACTGTTTTTT.

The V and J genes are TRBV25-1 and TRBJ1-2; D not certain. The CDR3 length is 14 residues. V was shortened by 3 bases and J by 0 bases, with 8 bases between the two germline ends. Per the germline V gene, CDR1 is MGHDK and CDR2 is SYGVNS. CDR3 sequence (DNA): TGTGCCAGCAGTGATGGGAGAGCTAACTATGGCTACACCTTC. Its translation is CASSDGRANYGYTF.

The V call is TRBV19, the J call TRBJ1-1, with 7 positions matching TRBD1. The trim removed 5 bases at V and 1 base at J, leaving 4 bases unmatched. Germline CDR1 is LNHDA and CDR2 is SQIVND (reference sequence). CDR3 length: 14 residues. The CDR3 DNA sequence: TGTGCCAGTAGTCCCGGGACAGCGAACACTGAAGCTTTCTTT. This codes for CASSPGTANTEAFF. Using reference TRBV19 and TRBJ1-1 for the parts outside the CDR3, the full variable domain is DGGITQSPKYLFRKEGQNVTLSCEQNLNHDAMYWYRQDPGQGLRLIYYSQIVNDFQKGDIAEGYSVSREKKESFPLTVTSAQKNPTAFYLCASSPGTANTEAFFGQGTRLTVV.

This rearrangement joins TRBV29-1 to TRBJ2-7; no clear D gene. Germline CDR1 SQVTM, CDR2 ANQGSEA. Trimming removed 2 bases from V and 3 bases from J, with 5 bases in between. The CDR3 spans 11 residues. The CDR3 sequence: CSVERSYEQYF. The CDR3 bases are TGCAGCGTTGAACGGAGCTACGAGCAGTACTTC.

CDR3 loop: CASSQDLAGSYGELFF. As DNA, the CDR3 is TGTGCCAGCAGCCAAGATCTAGCGGGGAGTTACGGGGAGCTGTTTTTT. This rearrangement joins TRBV4-2 to TRBJ2-2, with 9 bases that match TRBD2. Germline-derived CDR1 and CDR2 are LGHNA and YNFKEQ. The CDR3 extends over 16 amino acids. With V trimmed by 0 bases and J by 7 bases, 6 bases remained unmatched.

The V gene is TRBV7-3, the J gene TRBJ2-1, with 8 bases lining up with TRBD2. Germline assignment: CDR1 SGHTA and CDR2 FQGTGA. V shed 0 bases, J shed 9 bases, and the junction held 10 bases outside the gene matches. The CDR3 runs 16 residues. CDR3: CASSLTPHGGAGEQFF. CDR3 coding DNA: TGTGCCAGCAGCTTAACCCCCCACGGGGGGGCTGGTGAGCAGTTCTTC.

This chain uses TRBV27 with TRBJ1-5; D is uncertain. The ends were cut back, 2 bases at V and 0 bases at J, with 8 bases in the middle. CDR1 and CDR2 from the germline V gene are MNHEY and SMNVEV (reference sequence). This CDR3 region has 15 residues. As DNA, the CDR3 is TGTGCCAGCAGTTTAAATGCGTATAGCAATCAGCCCCAGCATTTT. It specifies CASSLNAYSNQPQHF.

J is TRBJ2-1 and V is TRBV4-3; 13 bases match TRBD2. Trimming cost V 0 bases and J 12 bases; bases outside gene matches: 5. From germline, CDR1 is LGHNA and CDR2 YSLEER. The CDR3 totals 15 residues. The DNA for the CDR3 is TGCGCCAGCAGCCAAGATCGGGGACTAGCGGGGTGGCAGTTCTTC. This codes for CASSQDRGLAGWQFF.

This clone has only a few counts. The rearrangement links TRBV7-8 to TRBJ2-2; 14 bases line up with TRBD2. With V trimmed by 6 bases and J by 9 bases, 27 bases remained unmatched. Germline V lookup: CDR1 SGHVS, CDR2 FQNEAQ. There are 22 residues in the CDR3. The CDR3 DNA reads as TGTGCCAGCAGACTGATCCCGCTCGCTGCTGAGACTAGCGGGGGGGCTAAGTGGGAGCTGTTTTTT. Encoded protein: CASRLIPLAAETSGGAKWELFF.

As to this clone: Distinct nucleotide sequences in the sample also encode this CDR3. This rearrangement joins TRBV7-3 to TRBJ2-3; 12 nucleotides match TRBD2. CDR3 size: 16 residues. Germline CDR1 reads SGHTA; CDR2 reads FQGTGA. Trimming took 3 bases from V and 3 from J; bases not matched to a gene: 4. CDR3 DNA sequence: TGTGCCAGCAGCTTCCTAGCGGGGGGGCCAACAGATACGCAGTATTTT. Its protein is CASSFLAGGPTDTQYF. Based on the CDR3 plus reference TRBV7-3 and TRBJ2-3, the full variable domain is GAGVSQTPSNKVTEKGKYVELRCDPISGHTALYWYRQSLGQGPEFLIYFQGTGAADDSGLPNDRFFAVRPEGSVSTLKIQRTERGDSAVYLCASSFLAGGPTDTQYFGPGTRLTVL.

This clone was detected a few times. CDR3 residues: CAISGVTGGSTEAFF. In DNA form, the CDR3 reads TGTGCCATCAGTGGAGTGACAGGGGGAAGTACTGAAGCTTTCTTT. The rearrangement joins TRBV10-3 to TRBJ1-1; TRBD1 matches at 9 bases. The CDR3 length is 15 residues. The trim removed 4 bases at V and 5 bases at J, leaving 8 bases unmatched. Germline V gene sequence: CDR1 ENHRY, CDR2 SYGVKD.

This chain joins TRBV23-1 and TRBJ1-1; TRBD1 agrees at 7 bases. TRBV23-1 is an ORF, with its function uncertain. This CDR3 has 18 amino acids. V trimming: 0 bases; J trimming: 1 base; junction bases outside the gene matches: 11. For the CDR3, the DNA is TGCGCCAGCAGTCAATCTAGGACAGGCCAAAGGAGGAACACTGAAGCTTTCTTT. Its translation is CASSQSRTGQRRNTEAFF.

CDR3 region: CASKGTGVGTEAFF. The CDR3 bases are TGTGCCAGCAAAGGAACAGGGGTTGGCACTGAAGCTTTCTTT. This chain joins TRBV14 and TRBJ1-1; 7 bases match TRBD1. CDR1 and CDR2 (germline): SGHDN, FVKESK. The CDR3 runs to 14 residues. After removal of 7 bases from V and 4 bases from J, the junction contained 9 bases not matched to a gene.

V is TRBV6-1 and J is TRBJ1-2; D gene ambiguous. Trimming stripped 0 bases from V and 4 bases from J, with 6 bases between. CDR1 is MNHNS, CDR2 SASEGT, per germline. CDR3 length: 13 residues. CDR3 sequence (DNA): TGTGCCAGCAGTGAAGCGGGGAGCTATGGCTACACCTTC. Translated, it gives CASSEAGSYGYTF.

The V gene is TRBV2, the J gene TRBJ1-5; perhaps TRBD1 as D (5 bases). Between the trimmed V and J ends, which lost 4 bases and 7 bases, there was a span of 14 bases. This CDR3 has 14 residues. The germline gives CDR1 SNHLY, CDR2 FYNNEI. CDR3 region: CASSVGLPPQPQHF. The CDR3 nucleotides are TGTGCCAGCAGTGTGGGACTCCCACCCCAGCCCCAGCATTTT. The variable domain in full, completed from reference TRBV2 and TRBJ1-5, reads EPEVTQTPSHQVTQMGQEVILRCVPISNHLYFYWYRQILGQKVEFLVSFYNNEISEKSEIFDDQFSVERPDGSNFTLKIRSTKLEDSAMYFCASSVGLPPQPQHFGDGTRLSIL.

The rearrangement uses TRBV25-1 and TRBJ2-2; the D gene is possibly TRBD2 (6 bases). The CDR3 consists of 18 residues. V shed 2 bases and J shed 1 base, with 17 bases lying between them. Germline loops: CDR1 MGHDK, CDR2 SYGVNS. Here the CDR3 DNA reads TGTGCCAGCAGTGAAGCATGGGGTGCGGGGCTGAACACCGGGGAGCTGTTTTTT. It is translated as CASSEAWGAGLNTGELFF.

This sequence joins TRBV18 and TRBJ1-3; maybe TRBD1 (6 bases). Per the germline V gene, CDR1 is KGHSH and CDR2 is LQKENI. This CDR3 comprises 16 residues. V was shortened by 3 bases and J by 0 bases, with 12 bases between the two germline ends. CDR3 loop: CASSPSRTASGNTIYF. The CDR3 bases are TGTGCCAGCTCACCGAGCCGGACAGCCTCTGGAAACACCATATATTTT.

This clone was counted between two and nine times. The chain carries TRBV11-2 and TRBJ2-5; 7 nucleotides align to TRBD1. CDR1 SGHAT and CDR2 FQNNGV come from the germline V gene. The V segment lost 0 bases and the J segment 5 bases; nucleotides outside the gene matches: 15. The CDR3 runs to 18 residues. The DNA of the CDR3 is TGTGCCAGCAGCTTAGATCAAGAAAACAGGGGAATGGTGGAGACCCAGTACTTC. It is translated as CASSLDQENRGMVETQYF.

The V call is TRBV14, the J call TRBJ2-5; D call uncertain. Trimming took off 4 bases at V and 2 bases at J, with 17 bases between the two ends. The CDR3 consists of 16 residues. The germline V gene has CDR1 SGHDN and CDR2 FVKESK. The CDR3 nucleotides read TGTGCCAGCAGCCCCTCGCCCCGGTCGGAGCAAGAGACCCAGTACTTC. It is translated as CASSPSPRSEQETQYF.